The 27 T cell receptor beta chains below all came from one sample that was sequenced in a study of T cell responses to AZD1222 COVID-19 vaccine. Assay: immunoSEQ multiplex PCR; the TCRdb copy retains only in-frame clones and omits some. The table includes over 110,000 clones, roughly 92% detected once. Sample: peripheral blood, taken on day 0 of AZD1222 vaccination. The receptors stem from an adult in good health.

This chain uses TRBV5-1 with TRBJ2-7; no firm D call. Deletions cut 4 bases from V and 1 base from J, with 18 bases between. Germline assignment: CDR1 SGHRS and CDR2 YFSETQ. The CDR3 is made up of 16 amino acids. CDR3 amino acids: CASSPVMARPSYEQYF. The DNA of the CDR3 is TGCGCCAGCAGCCCCGTTATGGCGCGACCATCCTACGAGCAGTACTTC.

This chain connects TRBV29-1 to TRBJ1-2, with D unclear. V was pared by 5 bases and J by 1 base, with 17 bases between. The CDR3 loop spans 15 amino acids. Germline CDR1 and CDR2: SQVTM and ANQGSEA. CDR3: CSVRRALRDNYGYTF. CDR3 coding DNA: TGCAGCGTTCGGCGGGCCCTAAGGGATAACTATGGCTACACCTTC.

The rearrangement joins TRBV6-5 to TRBJ2-5; 7 bases are a match to TRBD1. The V gene end was trimmed by 4 bases and the J gene end by 1 base; junction bases not matched to a gene: 3. CDR1 and CDR2 from the germline V gene are MNHEY and SVGAGI. CDR3 length: 14 amino acids. The CDR3 sequence: CASSLGQSQETQYF. The CDR3 nucleotides read TGTGCCAGCAGTTTGGGACAGTCCCAAGAGACCCAGTACTTC.

This chain uses TRBV24-1 with TRBJ1-2; no clear D. The CDR3 loop spans 12 amino acids. The V end lost 2 bases, the J end lost 0 bases, and 0 bases lay between the germline ends. Per the germline V gene, CDR1 is KGHDR and CDR2 is SFDVKD. In nucleotides, the CDR3 is TGTGCCACCAGTGATTCTAACTATGGCTACACCTTC. Protein sequence: CATSDSNYGYTF.

In its sample, this clone was seen a few times. The chain joins TRBV2 to TRBJ2-1; tentatively, D is TRBD1 (6 bases). The V end lost 2 bases, the J end lost 0 bases, and 11 bases lay between the germline ends. The CDR3 totals 16 residues. Per the germline V gene, CDR1 is SNHLY and CDR2 is FYNNEI. This chain's CDR3 is CASSELGASSYNEQFF. CDR3 bases: TGTGCCAGCAGTGAATTGGGGGCGAGCTCCTACAATGAGCAGTTCTTC.

This clone has a single count. This rearrangement joins TRBV28 to TRBJ1-4; D perhaps matches TRBD1 (5 bases). Trimming removed 4 bases from V and 4 bases from J, with 10 bases in between. Germline CDR1 is MDHEN and CDR2 is SYDVKM. CDR3 length: 14 residues. CDR3 DNA: TGTGCCAGCAGTTCCCGTCAGGGTAATGAAAAACTGTTTTTT. Its translation: CASSSRQGNEKLFF.

The J gene is TRBJ1-5, the V gene TRBV19; 7 nucleotides agree with TRBD1. The trim removed 6 bases at V and 2 bases at J, leaving 7 bases unmatched. Germline V gene sequence: CDR1 LNHDA, CDR2 SQIVND (reference sequence). The CDR3 runs 15 residues. CDR3 loop: CASRPGQAGNQPQHF. The CDR3 region has the DNA TGTGCCAGTAGACCAGGACAGGCCGGCAATCAGCCCCAGCATTTT.

The V and J genes are TRBV28 and TRBJ2-2; TRBD1 matches 8 bases. CDR1 is MDHEN and CDR2 is SYDVKM in the germline V gene. The V segment lost 3 bases and the J segment 7 bases; nucleotides outside the gene matches: 4. The CDR3 covers 14 residues. The CDR3 region has the DNA TGTGCCAGCAGTTTTCAGGGGGCGGGCGGGGAGCTGTTTTTT. It yields the protein CASSFQGAGGELFF. Full variable domain (rest looked up from reference TRBV28 and TRBJ2-2): DVKVTQSSRYLVKRTGEKVFLECVQDMDHENMFWYRQDPGLGLRLIYFSYDVKMKEKGDIPEGYSVSREKKERFSLILESASTNQTSMYLCASSFQGAGGELFFGEGSRLTVL.

CDR3 sequence: CASTPTTDTQYF. CDR3 nucleotide sequence: TGTGCCAGCACTCCCACCACAGATACGCAGTATTTT. The chain couples TRBV6-5 to TRBJ2-3; D is ambiguous. V gave up 7 bases and J gave up 2 bases, with 7 bases separating them. CDR1 is MNHEY, CDR2 SVGAGI, per germline. There are 12 residues in the CDR3.

This rearrangement joins TRBV6-5 to TRBJ1-5; D is undetermined. The germline gives CDR1 MNHEY, CDR2 SVGAGI. Trimming took off 5 bases at V and 9 bases at J, with 11 bases between the two ends. The CDR3 is 12 residues long. CDR3 sequence reads: CASSRLLGPQHF. The DNA for the CDR3 is TGTGCCAGCAGTCGTCTGCTAGGGCCCCAGCATTTT.

The chain is built from TRBV9 and TRBJ2-2; TRBD1 or TRBD2 may be the D gene (6 bases each). CDR3 length: 17 residues. Germline CDR1 reads SGDLS; CDR2 reads YYNGEE. Deletions cut 1 base from V and 0 bases from J, with 13 bases between. The CDR3 nucleotides read TGTGCCAGCAGCGTAAACAGGGAGGTCGCGAACACCGGGGAGCTGTTTTTT. This sequence encodes CASSVNREVANTGELFF.

The chain employs TRBV27 and TRBJ1-1; possibly TRBD1 for D (5 bases). V was pared by 8 bases and J by 1 base, with 17 bases between. The CDR3 has 15 residues. The germline gives CDR1 MNHEY, CDR2 SMNVEV (reference sequence). The CDR3 is CASSGQGIRNTEAFF. CDR3 nucleotides: TGTGCCAGCTCCGGTCAGGGAATTAGGAACACTGAAGCTTTCTTT.

This clone was counted between two and nine times. The chain recombines TRBV7-8 with TRBJ1-5, with 9 bases fitting TRBD1. J gave up 0 bases and V 5 bases, and 5 bases lay outside the gene matches. The germline V gene has CDR1 SGHVS and CDR2 FQNEAQ. The CDR3 length is 16 residues. The CDR3: CASSLGTGNSNQPQHF. In DNA, the CDR3 is TGTGCCAGCAGCCTCGGGACAGGGAATAGCAATCAGCCCCAGCATTTT. Combining the CDR3 with reference TRBV7-8 and TRBJ1-5 gives the whole variable domain GAGVSQSPRYKVAKRGQDVALRCDPISGHVSLFWYQQALGQGPEFLTYFQNEAQLDKSGLPSDRFFAERPEGSVSTLKIQRTQQEDSAVYLCASSLGTGNSNQPQHFGDGTRLSIL.

The V call is TRBV24-1, the J call TRBJ2-3; TRBD2 aligns across 8 bases. V gave up 9 bases and J gave up 5 bases; unmatched junction bases: 15. CDR1 is KGHDR and CDR2 is SFDVKD in the germline V gene. This CDR3 spans 16 amino acids. The CDR3 protein is CATANGGGRYRDTQYF. DNA for the CDR3: TGTGCCACCGCCAACGGGGGCGGGAGGTATAGAGATACGCAGTATTTT.

This sequence joins TRBV10-3 and TRBJ2-1; D is ambiguous. The germline gives CDR1 ENHRY, CDR2 SYGVKD. This CDR3 is 14 amino acids long. V lost 6 bases and J lost 0, with 9 bases in between. CDR3 amino acids: CAISPAGSYNEQFF. DNA for the CDR3: TGTGCCATCAGCCCCGCCGGCTCCTACAATGAGCAGTTCTTC.

The chain carries TRBV30 and TRBJ2-7; unclear D gene. The V gene lost 0 bases and the J gene lost 8 bases, with 8 bases spanning the gap. This CDR3 is built from 11 residues. Looked up from germline, CDR1 is GTSNPN and CDR2 is SVGIG (reference sequence). The chain's CDR3 is CAWSVRTKQYF. In DNA form, the CDR3 reads TGTGCCTGGAGTGTAAGGACGAAGCAGTACTTC.

This chain connects TRBV28 to TRBJ2-7; either TRBD1 or TRBD2 may fit D (6 bases each). There are 14 residues in the CDR3. Germline V CDR1 and CDR2: MDHEN, SYDVKM. V lost 5 bases and J lost 5, with 16 bases in between. The CDR3 DNA follows: TGTGCCAGCAGTGGAGGGGGATCCGATGACGAGCAGTACTTC. Protein product: CASSGGGSDDEQYF.

This clone was found once. J is TRBJ1-5 and V is TRBV12-2. TRBV12-2 is a known pseudogene. The CDR3 extends over 17 amino acids. CDR3 DNA sequence: TGTGCAAGTCGCTTAGTTTCCGTAGAGCTGAGCAATCAGCCCCAGCATTTT. Residues: CASRLVSVELSNQPQHF.

The chain couples TRBV21-1 to TRBJ1-5; the tabulated D call, TRBD1, remains unverified against the DNA. TRBV21-1 counts as a pseudogene. The CDR3 runs to 17 residues. The CDR3 DNA reads as TGTGCCAGCAGCTTTAAACCACAGGGGGCGTTAAGCCAGCCCCAGCATTTT. Translating gives CASSFKPQGALSQPQHF.

V and J are TRBV15 and TRBJ1-1; D may be TRBD1 (5 bases). Trimming cost V 5 bases and J 7 bases, with 14 bases left between them. The V gene's germline CDR1 is LNHNV and CDR2 YYDKDF (reference sequence). The CDR3 consists of 13 residues. CDR3 sequence reads: CATSDFLGGEAFF. The CDR3 DNA sequence: TGTGCCACCAGCGACTTCCTTGGGGGTGAAGCTTTCTTT.

This clone was detected a few times. V usage is TRBV12-1 and J usage is TRBJ1-4; the table's D gene call, TRBD1, was not cross checked with the DNA. TRBV12-1 is listed as a pseudogene. The CDR3 is made up of 14 amino acids. The CDR3 region has the DNA TGTGCCAGCAGCGGACAGGGGACCCTTGAAAAACTGTTTTTT. Protein product: CASSGQGTLEKLFF.

CDR3 region: CATSDLPGQGVGEQFF. CDR3 DNA: TGTGCCACCAGCGACCTCCCGGGACAGGGGGTTGGTGAGCAGTTCTTC. The chain has TRBV24-1 and TRBJ2-1, with 11 bases aligning to TRBD1. Unmatched junction bases numbered 13, after V lost 7 bases and J lost 9 bases. Germline loops: CDR1 KGHDR, CDR2 SFDVKD. The CDR3 is 16 residues long.

The rearrangement uses TRBV30 and TRBJ1-1; D gene ambiguous. Trimming took off 2 bases at V and 5 bases at J, with 12 bases between the two ends. The V gene's germline CDR1 is GTSNPN and CDR2 SVGIG (reference sequence). This CDR3 is built from 13 residues. CDR3 DNA sequence: TGTGCCTGGAGTATCTCGTTGGGGACTGAAGCTTTCTTT. It encodes CAWSISLGTEAFF.

This rearrangement joins TRBV13 to TRBJ1-1; TRBD1 might be the D (5 bases). The CDR3 loop spans 13 amino acids. Germline assignment: CDR1 PRHDT and CDR2 FYEKMQ (reference sequence). Trimming shortened V by 1 base and J by 6 bases, and 9 bases separated the two germline ends. The CDR3 bases are TGTGCCAGCAGCTTAGTTAAAGGGGCTGAAGCTTTCTTT. Protein: CASSLVKGAEAFF.

The gene calls are TRBV19 and TRBJ2-6; 7 bases match TRBD2. This CDR3 is 18 amino acids long. Trimming removed 6 bases from V and 4 bases from J; junction bases left unmatched: 15. Germline V gives CDR1 LNHDA, CDR2 SQIVND (reference sequence). CDR3 DNA: TGTGCCAGTAGACCCTGGGGAGGGGCCCGGGTCGGGGCCAACGTCCTGACTTTC. This translates into CASRPWGGARVGANVLTF.

The gene calls are TRBV3-1 (or the pseudogene TRBV3-2) and TRBJ2-5, with D possibly being TRBD2 (5 bases). V shed 4 bases and J shed 5 bases, with 14 bases lying between them. This CDR3 comprises 14 residues. CDR1 and CDR2 from the germline V gene are LGHDT and YNNKEL (reference sequence). CDR3 residues: CASSLSEGFETQYF. Here the CDR3 DNA reads TGTGCCAGCAGCCTCTCAGAGGGATTCGAGACCCAGTACTTC.

The chain carries TRBV7-9 and TRBJ2-1, with 9 bases identical to TRBD2. The CDR3 extends over 17 amino acids. Germline CDR1 reads SEHNR; CDR2 reads FQNEAQ (reference sequence). Germline trimming cut 5 bases from V and 7 bases from J; bases unmatched to any gene: 15. Here the CDR3 DNA reads TGTGCCAGCAGCCCCCGCCTTGGCGGGAGGGGCGGAAATGAGCAGTTCTTC. Translating it yields CASSPRLGGRGGNEQFF. The full variable domain, with the rest looked up from reference TRBV7-9 and TRBJ2-1, is DTGVSQNPRHKITKRGQNVTFRCDPISEHNRLYWYRQTLGQGPEFLTYFQNEAQLEKSRLLSDRFSAERPKGSFSTLEIQRTEQGDSAMYLCASSPRLGGRGGNEQFFGPGTRLTVL.